These T cell receptor beta chains were read from a single sample in a study of blood T cells in healthy people across ages. TCRdb reanalysed the 5' RACE reads using MiXCR and keeps one entry per CDR3 protein. The table lists 540,000 or so distinct CDR3 sequences, roughly 48% of them singletons. The sample taken for sequencing was blood. The receptors here all came from a man older than 75 in good health. Each CDR3 is given without its conserved first and last residue. The D gene is left open where the match is weak.

J gene,V gene,CDR3 length,D gene,CDR3 protein
TRBJ1-6,TRBV7-9,10,NA,ASSPSGSPLH
TRBJ2-1,TRBV9,14,TRBD2,ASSVGLAVSYNEQF
TRBJ1-4,TRBV25-1,11,NA,ASSAGYNEKLF
TRBJ1-1,TRBV10-2,12,NA,ASRLIRRDTEAF
NA,TRBV7-2,15,TRBD2,ASRLTSGGAPAYEQY
TRBJ2-6,TRBV6-5,20,TRBD2,ASSYSRLAGGFRPPGANVLT
NA,TRBV27,13,NA,ASSPFRVSGETQY
TRBJ2-4,TRBV7-2,12,NA,ASSLGVTSNIQY
TRBJ2-7,TRBV4-2,9,NA,ASIRLYEQY
TRBJ2-1,TRBV20-1,12,TRBD1,SARDRAAYNEQF
TRBJ2-7,TRBV5-1,10,NA,ASSSEPYEQY
TRBJ2-1,TRBV20-1,13,NA,SAPGGSSSYNEQF
TRBJ1-5,TRBV12-3/TRBV12-4,14,NA,ASSFQGSHSNQPQH
TRBJ2-7,TRBV5-5,12,TRBD1,ASSLGTGGHEQY
TRBJ2-3,TRBV29-1,12,NA,SVMGPTSTGTQY
TRBJ2-7,TRBV20-1,12,NA,SASDRSGGYEQY
TRBJ2-1,TRBV9,11,TRBD1,ASSRGQGTEQF
TRBJ2-1,TRBV28,12,TRBD2,ASTGTSGYNEQF
NA,TRBV2,11,NA,ASSEGDTYEQY
TRBJ2-7,TRBV29-1,11,TRBD1,SAGDRRSYEQY
TRBJ2-1,TRBV14,14,NA,ASSQAGVGSYNEQF
TRBJ2-7,TRBV9,13,TRBD2,ASSALAGGYNEQY
TRBJ2-2,TRBV7-2,14,NA,ASSLDGGIITGELF
TRBJ2-7,TRBV7-9,12,TRBD1,ASSVAGTGFEQY
TRBJ2-1,TRBV7-3,12,TRBD1,ASSSLGQGYEQF
TRBJ2-7,TRBV7-9,14,NA,ASTSGWAESSYEQY
TRBJ1-2,TRBV7-2,15,NA,ASSTPSGGERKGGYT
TRBJ2-5,TRBV29-1,11,NA,SVEGHYRETQY
TRBJ2-7,TRBV12-3/TRBV12-4,12,NA,ASSLGGAPREQY
TRBJ2-7,TRBV29-1,13,TRBD2,SVVKLRENRYEQY
TRBJ1-4,TRBV11-2,10,NA,ASSLVSEKLF